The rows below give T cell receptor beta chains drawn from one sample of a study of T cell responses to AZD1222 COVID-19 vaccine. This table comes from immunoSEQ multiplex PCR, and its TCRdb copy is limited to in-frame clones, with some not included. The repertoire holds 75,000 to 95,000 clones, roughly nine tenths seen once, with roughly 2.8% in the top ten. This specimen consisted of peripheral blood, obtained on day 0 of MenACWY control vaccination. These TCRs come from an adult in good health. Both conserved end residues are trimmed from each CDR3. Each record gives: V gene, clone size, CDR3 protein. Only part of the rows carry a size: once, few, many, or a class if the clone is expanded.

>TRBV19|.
ASSIASGGTDTQY
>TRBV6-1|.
ASSEASLPLYEQY
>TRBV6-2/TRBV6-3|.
ASSYPYPDTQY
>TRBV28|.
ASSLGQLTEAF
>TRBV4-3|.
ASSQTPGGSSGNTIY
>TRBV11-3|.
ASSRVAETQY
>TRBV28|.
ASSYHRTLAGDVDEQF
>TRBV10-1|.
ASSESGVEQF
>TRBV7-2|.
ASSVASFRGQRGYT
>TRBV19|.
ASRKIGLASPDTQY
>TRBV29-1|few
SVEAQTGQQY